The T cell receptor (beta chain) described here comes from a study of siplizumab effects on memory and regulatory T cells. Sequenced by immunoSEQ multiplex PCR; TCRdb stores in-frame clones only, minus some. Of roughly 69,000 clones in the sample, 83% were seen once. The length of the CDR3 is 14 residues. The trim removed 3 bases at V and 10 bases at J, leaving 5 bases unmatched. From germline, CDR1 is SGHRS and CDR2 YFSETQ. As for this clone: Its antigen is still unknown.

Study conclusions and caveats: Few alloreactive clones mapped to unstimulated subsets.

The chain uses TRBV5-1 and TRBJ1-6, with 9 bases identical to TRBD1. The sample comprised memory CD4+ T cells sorted from blood. The receptor comes from a human donor in good health. The DNA for the CDR3 is TGCGCCAGCAGCTCGGGACAGGGTTTCTCACCCCTCCACTTT. Its protein is CASSSGQGFSPLHF.